Listed below are T cell receptor beta chains from one sample, sequenced in a study of blood T cell repertoires in COVID-19. This table comes from immunoSEQ multiplex PCR, and its TCRdb copy is limited to in-frame clones, with some not included. The data show some 24,000 clones, roughly 86% seen once. Sequenced: peripheral blood. The receptors were gathered from a man in his fifties or sixties with active COVID-19. The CDR3 runs from the conserved cysteine through the conserved F or W. D genes are given only for firm matches. Clone size appears in some rows only: once, few, many, or a class for an expanded clone.

>.|TRBJ2-5|TRBV29-1|TRBD1
TGCAGCGGTGGACAGGGGGTCTTAAGCGAGACCCAGTACTTC
CSGGQGVLSETQYF
>.|TRBJ2-2|TRBV5-1|TRBD2
TGCGCCACCAGACTAGCGGGAGTCGGCGGGGAGCTGTTTTTT
CATRLAGVGGELFF
>.|TRBJ1-5|TRBV7-2|.
TGTGCCAGCAGCCAGGACTGGAATCAGCCCCAGCATTTT
CASSQDWNQPQHF
>.|TRBJ2-7|TRBV29-1|TRBD2
TGCAGCGTTGAAGACCCCGGGAGGGGCCAATCCAACGAGCAGTACTTC
CSVEDPGRGQSNEQYF
>.|TRBJ2-7|TRBV4-2|.
TGTGCCAGCAGCCAAGGGGCTGGAAAGTACGAGCAGTACTTC
CASSQGAGKYEQYF
>.|TRBJ2-5|TRBV5-6|TRBD1
TGTGCCAGCAGCTGTTGGGACAGGGGACAAGAGACCCAGTACTTC
CASSCWDRGQETQYF
>.|TRBJ2-7|TRBV19|.
TGTGCCTCTCAGGCGGGCCCATCCTACGAGCAGTACTTC
CASQAGPSYEQYF
>.|TRBJ2-7|TRBV4-1|.
TGCGCCAGCAGCCCCGGGACTTCCAGCTACGAGCAGTACTTC
CASSPGTSSYEQYF
>.|TRBJ1-2|TRBV9|TRBD1
TGTGCCAGCAGCGTATCAGGGGGCGGTTTCTATGGCTACACCTTC
CASSVSGGGFYGYTF
>.|TRBJ2-3|TRBV7-8|TRBD2
TGTGCCAGCAGCCCCCGACTAGCGGGGTATCCAGATACGCAGTATTTT
CASSPRLAGYPDTQYF
>.|TRBJ1-5|TRBV5-6|.
TGTGCCAGCAGCTTGTCTTTCCGTAGCAATCAGCCCCAGCATTTT
CASSLSFRSNQPQHF
>.|TRBJ2-2|TRBV10-3|.
TGTGCCATCAGTACCCGGGACACCTACACCGGGGAGCTGTTTTTT
CAISTRDTYTGELFF
>.|TRBJ2-7|TRBV2|TRBD1
TGTGCCAGCAGTGAAGGTGGGACAGGGCGCTACGAGCAGTACTTC
CASSEGGTGRYEQYF
>.|TRBJ2-5|TRBV5-5|.
TGTGCCAGCAGCTCCATGACAGGCGGGCAAGAGACCCAGTACTTC
CASSSMTGGQETQYF
>once|TRBJ2-7|TRBV6-2/TRBV6-3|.
TGTGCCAGCAGCCGCATAGAGACTCAATACGAGCAGTACTTC
CASSRIETQYEQYF
>.|TRBJ2-6|TRBV19|TRBD1
TGTGCCAGTATTACCGGGACAGGGGCCTTGGGGGAGGCCAACGTCCTGACTTTC
CASITGTGALGEANVLTF
>.|TRBJ2-7|TRBV9|TRBD1
TGTGCCAGCAGTGGGGACAGGGCTGGTTACGAGCAGTACTTC
CASSGDRAGYEQYF
>.|TRBJ2-7|TRBV18|.
TGTGCCAGCTCACCCTCTCACGAGCAGTACTTC
CASSPSHEQYF
>.|TRBJ1-5|TRBV3-1/TRBV3-2|TRBD1
TGTGCCAGCAGCCAACAACGACAGGGGGAGGGCAATCAGCCCCAGCATTTT
CASSQQRQGEGNQPQHF
>.|TRBJ2-2|TRBV5-1|.
TGCGCCAGCAGCGAAGACCCCGCCAGGGGGGAGCTGTTTTTT
CASSEDPARGELFF
>.|TRBJ1-2|TRBV27|TRBD1
TGTGCCAGCAGCAAAACAGGGGGCCACTATGGCTACACCTTC
CASSKTGGHYGYTF
>.|TRBJ2-5|TRBV9|TRBD2
TGTGCCAGCAGCGGGACTAGCGGGGGACGAGAGACCCAGTACTTC
CASSGTSGGRETQYF
>.|TRBJ1-6|TRBV7-3|.
TGTGCCAGCAGCTTATCGCGCGCCCCGAATTCACCCCTCCACTTT
CASSLSRAPNSPLHF
>few|TRBJ1-6|TRBV5-1|.
TGCGCCAGCAGCTTGGACTCGGGATTTTCACCCCTCCACTTT
CASSLDSGFSPLHF
>.|TRBJ2-3|TRBV11-2|.
TGTGCCAGCAGGAACCGGGAGACCTACACAGATACGCAGTATTTT
CASRNRETYTDTQYF
>.|TRBJ2-6|TRBV6-2/TRBV6-3|TRBD1
TGTGCCAGCAGTGGGACAGGTGGGGCCAACGTCCTGACTTTC
CASSGTGGANVLTF
>.|TRBJ2-7|TRBV12-3/TRBV12-4|TRBD1
TGTGCCAGCAGTTCCGGACAGGGCCACGAGCAGTACTTC
CASSSGQGHEQYF
>.|TRBJ2-1|TRBV5-4|TRBD2
TGTGCCAGCAGCTTGGGGGCGGGAGGGAGAACTGGCAATGAGCAGTTCTTC
CASSLGAGGRTGNEQFF
>once|TRBJ1-1|TRBV7-9|TRBD1
TGTGCCAGCAGCTTACCCCGGACAGGGAGCACTGAAGCTTTCTTT
CASSLPRTGSTEAFF
>.|TRBJ2-5|TRBV7-2|.
TGTGCCAGCAGCCAGATGAGGCAAGAGACCCAGTACTTC
CASSQMRQETQYF
>.|TRBJ2-2|TRBV3-1/TRBV3-2|.
TGTGCCAGCAGCCAAGTTTCTCGGCGGACGAACACCGGGGAGCTGTTTTTT
CASSQVSRRTNTGELFF
>.|TRBJ2-5|TRBV5-4|TRBD1
TGTGCCAGCAGCTTGGGTGGGACAGAAGAGACCCAGTACTTC
CASSLGGTEETQYF
>.|TRBJ2-5|TRBV9|TRBD2
TGTGCCAGCAGCCAAAGGACTAGCGGGAGGTCGGGAGAGACCCAGTACTTC
CASSQRTSGRSGETQYF
>.|TRBJ2-7|TRBV19|.
TGTGCCAGTAGTATAGCCTATTCTTGGACATCTACCTACGAGCAGTACTTC
CASSIAYSWTSTYEQYF
>.|TRBJ2-3|TRBV6-5|.
TGTGCCAGCAGTTCTGGGAGGACTAGCACAGATACGCAGTATTTT
CASSSGRTSTDTQYF
>.|TRBJ1-1|TRBV5-4|.
TGTGCCAGCAGCTTTTCGGGGGGGCGAACTGAAGCTTTCTTT
CASSFSGGRTEAFF
>once|TRBJ2-7|TRBV3-1/TRBV3-2|TRBD2
TGTGCCAGCCGTGGGACTAGCGGTGGGTACGAGCAGTACTTC
CASRGTSGGYEQYF
>.|TRBJ1-6|TRBV11-2|.
TGTGCCAGCAGCTACCGGACAGCTACCTATAATTCACCCCTCCACTTT
CASSYRTATYNSPLHF
>few|TRBJ2-6|TRBV6-5|.
TGTGCCAGCAGTTACTCACAGGGCTCCGGGGCCAACGTCCTGACTTTC
CASSYSQGSGANVLTF
>.|TRBJ2-7|TRBV18|TRBD2
TGTGCCAGCTCACAAACGCCCGGGACTAGGGGCTACGAGCAGTACTTC
CASSQTPGTRGYEQYF
>.|TRBJ2-3|TRBV3-1/TRBV3-2|TRBD1
TGTGCCAGCAGCCGGACCGGGACAGCTCGGTTACATACGCAGTATTTT
CASSRTGTARLHTQYF
>.|TRBJ2-7|TRBV7-2|TRBD2
TGTGCCAGCAGCCCGTTAGCGGGAGTCAGCGAGCAGTACTTC
CASSPLAGVSEQYF
>.|TRBJ2-5|TRBV9|.
TGTGCCAGCAGCGTAGAAGGGGGCCAAGAGACCCAGTACTTC
CASSVEGGQETQYF
>.|TRBJ1-2|TRBV9|TRBD1
TGTGCCAGCAGCACTTCCGGGACAGGGGGGGATGGCTACACCTTC
CASSTSGTGGDGYTF